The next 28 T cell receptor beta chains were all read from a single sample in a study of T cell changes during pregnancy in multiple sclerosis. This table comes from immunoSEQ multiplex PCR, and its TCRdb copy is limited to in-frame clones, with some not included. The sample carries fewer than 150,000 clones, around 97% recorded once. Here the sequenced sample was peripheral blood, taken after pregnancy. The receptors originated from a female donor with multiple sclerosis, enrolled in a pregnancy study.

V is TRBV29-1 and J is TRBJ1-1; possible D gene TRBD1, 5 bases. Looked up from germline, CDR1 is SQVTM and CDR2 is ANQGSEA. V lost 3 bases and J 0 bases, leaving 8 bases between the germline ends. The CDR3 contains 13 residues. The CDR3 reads CSVDDRLNTEAFF. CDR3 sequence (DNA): TGCAGCGTTGATGACAGACTGAACACTGAAGCTTTCTTT.

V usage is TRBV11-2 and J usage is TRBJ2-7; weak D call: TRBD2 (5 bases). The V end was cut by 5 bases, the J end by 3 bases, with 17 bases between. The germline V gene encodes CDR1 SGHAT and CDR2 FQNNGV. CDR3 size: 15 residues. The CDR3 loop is CASSISSGIHYEQYF. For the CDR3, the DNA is TGTGCCAGCAGCATAAGTTCCGGGATCCACTACGAGCAGTACTTC.

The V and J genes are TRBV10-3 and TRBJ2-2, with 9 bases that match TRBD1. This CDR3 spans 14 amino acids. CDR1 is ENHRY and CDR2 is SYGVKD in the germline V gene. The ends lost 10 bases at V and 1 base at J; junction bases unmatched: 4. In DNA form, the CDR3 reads TGTGCCACTACGGGACAGGGGAACACCGGGGAGCTGTTTTTT. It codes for CATTGQGNTGELFF.

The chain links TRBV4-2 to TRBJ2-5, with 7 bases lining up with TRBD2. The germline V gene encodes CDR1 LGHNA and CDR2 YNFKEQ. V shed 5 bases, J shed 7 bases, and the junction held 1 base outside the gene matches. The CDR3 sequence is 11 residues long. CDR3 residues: CASSSGGTQYF. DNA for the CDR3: TGTGCCAGCAGCTCGGGGGGGACCCAGTACTTC.

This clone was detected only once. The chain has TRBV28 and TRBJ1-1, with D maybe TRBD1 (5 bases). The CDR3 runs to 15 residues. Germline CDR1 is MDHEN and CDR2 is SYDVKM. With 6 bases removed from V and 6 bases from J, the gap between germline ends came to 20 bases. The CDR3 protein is CASRPYGGGSSEAFF. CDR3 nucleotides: TGTGCCAGCAGACCCTATGGGGGGGGTTCCTCTGAAGCTTTCTTT.

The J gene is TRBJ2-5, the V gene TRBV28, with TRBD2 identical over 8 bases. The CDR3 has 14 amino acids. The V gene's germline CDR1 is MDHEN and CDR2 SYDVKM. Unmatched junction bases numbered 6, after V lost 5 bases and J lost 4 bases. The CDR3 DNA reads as TGTGCCAGCAGTGGACCGGGACTAGTAGAGACCCAGTACTTC. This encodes CASSGPGLVETQYF.

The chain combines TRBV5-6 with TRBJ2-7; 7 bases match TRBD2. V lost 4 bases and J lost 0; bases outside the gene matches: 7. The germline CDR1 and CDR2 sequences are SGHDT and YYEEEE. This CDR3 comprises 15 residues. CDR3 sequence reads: CASSLGLPFSYEQYF. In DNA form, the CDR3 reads TGTGCCAGCAGCCTGGGACTACCGTTCTCCTACGAGCAGTACTTC. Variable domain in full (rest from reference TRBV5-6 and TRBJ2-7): DAGVTQSPTHLIKTRGQQVTLRCSPKSGHDTVSWYQQALGQGPQFIFQYYEEEERQRGNFPDRFSGHQFPNYSSELNVNALLLGDSALYLCASSLGLPFSYEQYFGPGTRLTVT.

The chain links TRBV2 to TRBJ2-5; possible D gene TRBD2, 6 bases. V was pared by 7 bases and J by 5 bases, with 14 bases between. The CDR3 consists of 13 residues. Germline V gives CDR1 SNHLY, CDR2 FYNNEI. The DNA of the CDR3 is TGTGCCAGCATCAGACTCGGAGGGGAGACCCAGTACTTC. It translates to CASIRLGGETQYF. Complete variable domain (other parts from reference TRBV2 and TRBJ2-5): EPEVTQTPSHQVTQMGQEVILRCVPISNHLYFYWYRQILGQKVEFLVSFYNNEISEKSEIFDDQFSVERPDGSNFTLKIRSTKLEDSAMYFCASIRLGGETQYFGPGTRLLVL.

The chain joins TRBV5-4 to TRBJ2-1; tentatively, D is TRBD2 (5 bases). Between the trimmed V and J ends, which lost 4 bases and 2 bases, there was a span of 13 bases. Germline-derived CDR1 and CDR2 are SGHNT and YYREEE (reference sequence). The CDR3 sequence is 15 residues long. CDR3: CASSPADRPYNEQFF. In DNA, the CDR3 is TGTGCCAGCAGCCCAGCGGACCGCCCCTACAATGAGCAGTTCTTC.

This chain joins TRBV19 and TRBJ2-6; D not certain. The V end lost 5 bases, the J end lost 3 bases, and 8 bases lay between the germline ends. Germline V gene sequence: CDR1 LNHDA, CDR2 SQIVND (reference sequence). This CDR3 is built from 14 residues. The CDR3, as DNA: TGTGCCAGTAGTCCACCGAGTGGGGCCAACGTCCTGACTTTC. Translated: CASSPPSGANVLTF.

CDR3 in DNA: TGCGCCAGCACCAACTCCTACGAGCAGTACTTC. Protein: CASTNSYEQYF. The chain uses TRBV5-1 and TRBJ2-7; D not certain. The CDR3 loop spans 11 amino acids. Germline V gene lookup returns CDR1 SGHRS and CDR2 YFSETQ. V was shortened by 6 bases and J by 0 bases, with 4 bases between the two germline ends.

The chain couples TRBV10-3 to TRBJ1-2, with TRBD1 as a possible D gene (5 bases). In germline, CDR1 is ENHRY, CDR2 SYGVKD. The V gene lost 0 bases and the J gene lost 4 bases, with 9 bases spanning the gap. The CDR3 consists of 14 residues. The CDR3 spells CAISESWGVYGYTF. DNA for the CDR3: TGTGCCATCAGTGAGTCGTGGGGGGTCTATGGCTACACCTTC.

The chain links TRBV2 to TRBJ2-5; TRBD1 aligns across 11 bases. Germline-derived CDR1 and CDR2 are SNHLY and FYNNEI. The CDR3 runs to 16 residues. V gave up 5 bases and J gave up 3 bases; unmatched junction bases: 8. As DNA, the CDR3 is TGTGCCAGCAGTAGAACCCCGGGACAGGGGGAAGAGACCCAGTACTTC. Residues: CASSRTPGQGEETQYF.

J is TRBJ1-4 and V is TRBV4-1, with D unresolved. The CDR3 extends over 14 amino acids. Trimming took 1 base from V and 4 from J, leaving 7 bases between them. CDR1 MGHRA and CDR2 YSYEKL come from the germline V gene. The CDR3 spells CASSQAGYNEKLFF. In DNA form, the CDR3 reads TGCGCCAGCAGCCAAGCAGGCTATAATGAAAAACTGTTTTTT.

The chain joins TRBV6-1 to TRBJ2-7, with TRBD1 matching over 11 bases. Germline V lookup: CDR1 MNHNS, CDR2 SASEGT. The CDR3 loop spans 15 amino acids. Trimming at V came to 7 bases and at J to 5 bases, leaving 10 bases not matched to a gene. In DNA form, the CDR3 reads TGTGCCAGCACCCGCACCGGGACAGGGGGTGACGAGCAGTACTTC. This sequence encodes CASTRTGTGGDEQYF.

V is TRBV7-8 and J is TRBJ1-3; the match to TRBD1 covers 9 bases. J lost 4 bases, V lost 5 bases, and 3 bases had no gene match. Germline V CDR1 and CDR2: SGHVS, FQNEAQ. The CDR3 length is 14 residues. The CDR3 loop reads CASSPGTGGNTIYF. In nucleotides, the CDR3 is TGTGCCAGCAGCCCAGGGACAGGGGGAAACACCATATATTTT. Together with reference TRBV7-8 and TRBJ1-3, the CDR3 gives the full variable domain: GAGVSQSPRYKVAKRGQDVALRCDPISGHVSLFWYQQALGQGPEFLTYFQNEAQLDKSGLPSDRFFAERPEGSVSTLKIQRTQQEDSAVYLCASSPGTGGNTIYFGEGSWLTVV.

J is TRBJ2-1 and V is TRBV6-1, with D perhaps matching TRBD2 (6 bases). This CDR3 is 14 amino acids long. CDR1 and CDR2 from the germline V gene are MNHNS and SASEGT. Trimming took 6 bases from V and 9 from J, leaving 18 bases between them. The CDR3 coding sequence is TGTGCCAGCAGCGACACGGCACCGGGGGTTGAGCAGTTCTTC. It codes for CASSDTAPGVEQFF.

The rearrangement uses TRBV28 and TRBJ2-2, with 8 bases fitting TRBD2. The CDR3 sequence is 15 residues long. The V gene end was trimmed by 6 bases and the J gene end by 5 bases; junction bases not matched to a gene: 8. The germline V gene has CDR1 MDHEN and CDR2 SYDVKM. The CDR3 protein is CASRGSGTRTGELFF. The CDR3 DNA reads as TGTGCCAGCAGGGGTAGCGGGACGCGGACCGGGGAGCTGTTTTTT.

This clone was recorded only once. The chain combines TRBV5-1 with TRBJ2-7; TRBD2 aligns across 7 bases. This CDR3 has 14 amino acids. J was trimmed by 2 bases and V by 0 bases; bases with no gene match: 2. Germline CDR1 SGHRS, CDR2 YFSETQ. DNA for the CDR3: TGCGCCAGCAGCTTGGTAAGCGGGGCCTACGAGCAGTACTTC. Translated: CASSLVSGAYEQYF.

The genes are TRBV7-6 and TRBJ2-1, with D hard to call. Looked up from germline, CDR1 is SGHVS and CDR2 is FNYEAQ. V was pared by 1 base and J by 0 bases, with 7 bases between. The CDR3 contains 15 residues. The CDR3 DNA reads TGTGCCAGCAGCTTAGACTTAAGCTCCTACAATGAGCAGTTCTTC. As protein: CASSLDLSSYNEQFF.

The DNA of the CDR3 is TGTGCCTGGAGTGCCGCAACAGGGGAGCAGTACTTC. Translated: CAWSAATGEQYF. The chain couples TRBV30 to TRBJ2-7, with TRBD1 as a possible D gene (6 bases). Per germline, CDR1 GTSNPN and CDR2 SVGIG (reference sequence). The CDR3 runs 12 residues. Trimming took 1 base from V and 7 from J, leaving 11 bases between them.

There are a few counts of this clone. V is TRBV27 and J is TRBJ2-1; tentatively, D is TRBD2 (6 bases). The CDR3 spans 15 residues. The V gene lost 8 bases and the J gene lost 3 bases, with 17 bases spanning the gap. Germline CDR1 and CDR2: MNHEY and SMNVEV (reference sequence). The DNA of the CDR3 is TGTGCCAGCCGGGGGTGGCGGAGGAACTACAATGAGCAGTTCTTC. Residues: CASRGWRRNYNEQFF.

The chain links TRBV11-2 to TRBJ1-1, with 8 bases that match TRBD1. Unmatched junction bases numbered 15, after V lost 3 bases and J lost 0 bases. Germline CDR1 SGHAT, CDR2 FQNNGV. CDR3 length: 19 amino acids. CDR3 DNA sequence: TGTGCCAGCAGCTTGGGGACAGGTCCCTCTGTTGGAATGAACACTGAAGCTTTCTTT. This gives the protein CASSLGTGPSVGMNTEAFF.

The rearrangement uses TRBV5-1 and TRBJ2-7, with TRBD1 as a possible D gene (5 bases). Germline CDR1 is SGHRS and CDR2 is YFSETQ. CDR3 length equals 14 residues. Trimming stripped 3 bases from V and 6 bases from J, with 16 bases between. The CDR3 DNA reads TGCGCCAGCAGCTCTGGCGACAGTTCTGGCGAGCAGTACTTC. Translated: CASSSGDSSGEQYF. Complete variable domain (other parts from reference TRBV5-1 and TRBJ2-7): KAGVTQTPRYLIKTRGQQVTLSCSPISGHRSVSWYQQTPGQGLQFLFEYFSETQRNKGNFPGRFSGRQFSNSRSEMNVSTLELGDSALYLCASSSGDSSGEQYFGPGTRLTVT.

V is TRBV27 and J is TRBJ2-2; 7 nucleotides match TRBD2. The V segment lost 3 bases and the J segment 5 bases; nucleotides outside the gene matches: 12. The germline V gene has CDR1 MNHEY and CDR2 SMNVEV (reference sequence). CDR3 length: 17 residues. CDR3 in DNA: TGTGCCAGCAGTTTGTCCCCTGGGGGACTAACTACCGGGGAGCTGTTTTTT. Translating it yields CASSLSPGGLTTGELFF.

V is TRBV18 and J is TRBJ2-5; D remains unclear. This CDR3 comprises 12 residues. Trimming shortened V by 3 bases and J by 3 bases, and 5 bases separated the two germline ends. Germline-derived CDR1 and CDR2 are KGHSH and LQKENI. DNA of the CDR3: TGTGCCAGCTCACCGGCCAAAGAGACCCAGTACTTC. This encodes CASSPAKETQYF.

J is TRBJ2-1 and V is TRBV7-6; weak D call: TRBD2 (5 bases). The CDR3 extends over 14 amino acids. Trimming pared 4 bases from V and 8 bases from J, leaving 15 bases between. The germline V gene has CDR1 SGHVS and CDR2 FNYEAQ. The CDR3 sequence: CASSWLALWDEQFF. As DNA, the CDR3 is TGTGCCAGCAGCTGGCTAGCTCTATGGGATGAGCAGTTCTTC.

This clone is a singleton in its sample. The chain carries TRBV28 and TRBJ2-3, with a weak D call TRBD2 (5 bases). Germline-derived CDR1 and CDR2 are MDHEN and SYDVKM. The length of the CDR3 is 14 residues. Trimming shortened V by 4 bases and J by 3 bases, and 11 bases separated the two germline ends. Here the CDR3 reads CASSYRGRTDTQYF. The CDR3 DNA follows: TGTGCCAGCAGTTATCGGGGTCGGACAGATACGCAGTATTTT.